A single sample gave rise to the 20 T cell receptor beta chains below, sequenced in a study of blood T cell repertoires in COVID-19 (dated by TCRdb to 2018 to 2020). Library preparation was by the immunoSEQ multiplex PCR assay. TCRdb stores this immuneACCESS table with in-frame sequences only. Part of the clones is absent; in the studies checked, under half of the shortfall reflects unresolved V genes, and no reason is known for the rest. The sample has about 76,000 clones on record, about 88% of them singletons. Jointly, the top ten make up 10% to 11% of the sample. Sample: peripheral blood. These receptor sequences come from a man aged 60 to 75 with COVID-19, enrolled during active disease.

This chain links TRBV7-9 with TRBJ2-7; 8 bases fit TRBD1. From germline, CDR1 is SEHNR and CDR2 FQNEAQ (reference sequence). This CDR3 is built from 16 residues. Trimming took 5 bases from V and 0 from J; bases not matched to a gene: 9. CDR3 loop: CASSPRGQESSYEQYF. The CDR3 coding sequence is TGTGCCAGCAGCCCGCGGGGACAGGAGAGCTCCTACGAGCAGTACTTC.

The rearrangement uses TRBV6-5 and TRBJ1-5; 8 nucleotides match TRBD1. From germline, CDR1 is MNHEY and CDR2 SVGAGI. The CDR3 extends over 14 amino acids. J was trimmed by 7 bases and V by 8 bases; bases with no gene match: 10. CDR3 DNA sequence: TGTGCCAGCTCACGTCGGGACAGGCCCCAGCCCCAGCATTTT. This codes for CASSRRDRPQPQHF.

V usage is TRBV7-6 and J usage is TRBJ2-1; 9 nucleotides agree with TRBD2. V dropped 3 bases and J dropped 12; count of bases not matched to a gene: 15. Germline V gene data show CDR1 as SGHVS and CDR2 as FNYEAQ. The CDR3 loop spans 16 amino acids. CDR3 sequence reads: CASSLYVLAGEFGQFF. CDR3 sequence (DNA): TGTGCCAGCAGCTTGTATGTTTTAGCGGGAGAATTTGGGCAGTTCTTC. Supplemented by reference TRBV7-6 and TRBJ2-1, the full variable domain reads GAGVSQSPRYKVTKRGQDVALRCDPISGHVSLYWYRQALGQGPEFLTYFNYEAQQDKSGLPNDRFSAERPEGSISTLTIQRTEQRDSAMYRCASSLYVLAGEFGQFFGPGTRLTVL.

This clone has only one observation. This rearrangement joins TRBV7-9 to TRBJ2-5; D remains ambiguous. CDR3 size: 15 residues. V gave up 1 base and J gave up 2 bases, with 11 bases separating them. CDR1 is SEHNR, CDR2 FQNEAQ, per germline (reference sequence). This CDR3 is CASSLGSGVQETQYF. CDR3 DNA sequence: TGTGCCAGCAGCTTAGGTTCGGGTGTTCAAGAGACCCAGTACTTC.

The V and J genes are TRBV10-3 and TRBJ1-2; perhaps TRBD1 as D (5 bases). Trimming stripped 7 bases from V and 0 bases from J, with 9 bases between. Per the germline V gene, CDR1 is ENHRY and CDR2 is SYGVKD. This CDR3 spans 13 amino acids. CDR3 loop: CAINAGTNYGYTF. The CDR3 DNA sequence: TGTGCCATCAATGCAGGGACTAACTATGGCTACACCTTC.

The chain carries TRBV19 and TRBJ2-3; D is possibly TRBD1 (5 bases). The CDR3 contains 16 residues. V was shortened by 3 bases and J by 4 bases, with 17 bases between the two germline ends. Per the germline V gene, CDR1 is LNHDA and CDR2 is SQIVND (reference sequence). As DNA, the CDR3 is TGTGCCAGTAGTATGATTATGGGGCGTAGGGCAGATACGCAGTATTTT. Encoded protein: CASSMIMGRRADTQYF.

The V and J genes are TRBV19 and TRBJ1-5; 9 nucleotides match TRBD1. V lost 6 bases to trimming and J lost 5 bases; unmatched junction nucleotides: 11. CDR3 length: 16 residues. The germline V gene encodes CDR1 LNHDA and CDR2 SQIVND (reference sequence). CDR3 coding DNA: TGTGCCAGTAGCAATCCCGGGACAGGGATCGATCAGCCCCAGCATTTT. Protein: CASSNPGTGIDQPQHF.

The chain has TRBV3-1 (or the pseudogene TRBV3-2) and TRBJ1-5, with a tentative D call TRBD1 (6 bases). The CDR3 covers 16 residues. Per the germline V gene, CDR1 is LGHDT and CDR2 is YNNKEL (reference sequence). V lost 3 bases and J lost 7, with 19 bases in between. For the CDR3, the DNA is TGTGCCAGCAGCCACTCGGACAGTGGGGTTCGACAGCCCCAGCATTTT. Translated, it gives CASSHSDSGVRQPQHF.

This sequence joins TRBV25-1 and TRBJ1-6; maybe TRBD1 (5 bases). CDR1 MGHDK and CDR2 SYGVNS come from the germline V gene. The V end was cut by 2 bases, the J end by 13 bases, with 15 bases between. This CDR3 is 14 amino acids long. CDR3 in amino acids: CASSEDSHTMPLHF. The DNA of the CDR3 is TGTGCCAGCAGTGAAGACAGTCACACCATGCCCCTCCACTTT. Full variable domain (outside the CDR3, taken from reference TRBV25-1 and TRBJ1-6): EADIYQTPRYLVIGTGKKITLECSQTMGHDKMYWYQQDPGMELHLIHYSYGVNSTEKGDLSSESTVSRIRTEHFPLTLESARPSHTSQYLCASSEDSHTMPLHFGNGTRLTVT.

This rearrangement joins TRBV18 to TRBJ1-2; D is possibly TRBD1 (5 bases). Per germline, CDR1 KGHSH and CDR2 LQKENI. The CDR3 loop spans 15 amino acids. Between the trimmed V and J ends, which lost 3 bases and 4 bases, there was a span of 15 bases. The CDR3 DNA reads TGTGCCAGCTCACCGGGGCAGGGAAGGACCTATGGCTACACCTTC. Translation: CASSPGQGRTYGYTF. Drawing the rest from reference TRBV18 and TRBJ1-2, the complete variable domain is NAGVMQNPRHLVRRRGQEARLRCSPMKGHSHVYWYRQLPEEGLKFMVYLQKENIIDESGMPKERFSAEFPKEGPSILRIQQVVRGDSAAYFCASSPGQGRTYGYTFGSGTRLTVV.

This chain uses TRBV19 with TRBJ1-5, with 10 positions matching TRBD1. Germline lookup yields CDR1 LNHDA and CDR2 SQIVND (reference sequence). Losses at the gene ends were 3 bases for V and 1 base for J; bases not matched to a gene: 9. The CDR3 is 18 amino acids. In DNA, the CDR3 is TGTGCCAGTAGTATGACCGGGACAGGGGCGGGGAGCAATCAGCCCCAGCATTTT. Its translation is CASSMTGTGAGSNQPQHF.

The V and J genes are TRBV6-5 and TRBJ1-4; possibly TRBD1 for D (5 bases). The CDR3 spans 16 residues. Germline V lookup: CDR1 MNHEY, CDR2 SVGAGI. Trimming pared 0 bases from V and 0 bases from J, leaving 8 bases between. The CDR3 sequence: CASSYSDSATNEKLFF. CDR3 sequence (DNA): TGTGCCAGCAGTTACTCCGACAGTGCAACTAATGAAAAACTGTTTTTT.

The chain recombines TRBV5-1 with TRBJ1-6; 9 positions match TRBD1. V lost 4 bases to trimming and J lost 9 bases; unmatched junction nucleotides: 8. The length of the CDR3 is 15 residues. Germline CDR1 reads SGHRS; CDR2 reads YFSETQ. CDR3 protein: CASSTEGQGGSPLHF. CDR3 coding DNA: TGCGCCAGCAGCACCGAGGGACAGGGAGGTTCACCCCTCCACTTT. Complete variable domain (other parts from reference TRBV5-1 and TRBJ1-6): KAGVTQTPRYLIKTRGQQVTLSCSPISGHRSVSWYQQTPGQGLQFLFEYFSETQRNKGNFPGRFSGRQFSNSRSEMNVSTLELGDSALYLCASSTEGQGGSPLHFGNGTRLTVT.

This chain uses TRBV19 with TRBJ2-2, with a tentative D call TRBD2 (5 bases). In germline, CDR1 is LNHDA, CDR2 SQIVND (reference sequence). This CDR3 region has 16 residues. V was shortened by 3 bases and J by 5 bases, with 16 bases between the two germline ends. CDR3 sequence (DNA): TGTGCCAGTAGTATCTCCACTAGAGTGGGGACCGGGGAGCTGTTTTTT. Translated, it gives CASSISTRVGTGELFF.

The rearrangement links TRBV3-1 (or the pseudogene TRBV3-2) to TRBJ1-2; a possible D gene is TRBD1 (5 bases). The germline CDR1 and CDR2 sequences are LGHDT and YNNKEL (reference sequence). V gave up 0 bases and J gave up 4 bases, with 9 bases separating them. CDR3 size: 14 residues. In DNA, the CDR3 is TGTGCCAGCAGCCAAGACTCCAGGGTCTATGGCTACACCTTC. The encoded protein is CASSQDSRVYGYTF.

The V and J genes are TRBV5-1 and TRBJ2-7, with 9 bases lining up with TRBD1. V dropped 5 bases and J dropped 9; count of bases not matched to a gene: 12. The CDR3 is 14 residues long. CDR1 is SGHRS, CDR2 YFSETQ, per germline. The CDR3 protein is CASRGGQGNAGQYF. CDR3 coding DNA: TGCGCCAGCAGGGGCGGACAGGGGAACGCAGGGCAGTACTTC. The variable domain in full, completed from reference TRBV5-1 and TRBJ2-7, reads KAGVTQTPRYLIKTRGQQVTLSCSPISGHRSVSWYQQTPGQGLQFLFEYFSETQRNKGNFPGRFSGRQFSNSRSEMNVSTLELGDSALYLCASRGGQGNAGQYFGPGTRLTVT.

This clone was counted a single time. The genes are TRBV18 and TRBJ2-7; 9 bases agree with TRBD1. CDR1 is KGHSH and CDR2 is LQKENI in the germline V gene. The CDR3 spans 12 residues. V lost 4 bases, J lost 5 bases, and 0 bases stayed unmatched. This CDR3 is CASSRQGDEQYF. DNA for the CDR3: TGTGCCAGCTCACGACAGGGGGACGAGCAGTACTTC.

This chain connects TRBV18 to TRBJ2-7; TRBD1 is a possible D gene (6 bases). The germline CDR1 and CDR2 sequences are KGHSH and LQKENI. V was clipped by 5 bases and J by 3 bases, with 11 bases between them. This CDR3 has 13 amino acids. For the CDR3, the DNA is TGTGCCAGCTCATCCGGGACACTCTACGAGCAGTACTTC. Protein product: CASSSGTLYEQYF.

This clone has a single count. V and J are TRBV2 and TRBJ2-1; 12 bases line up with TRBD2. V lost 6 bases, J lost 5 bases, and 8 bases stayed unmatched. The CDR3 length is 16 residues. Germline-derived CDR1 and CDR2 are SNHLY and FYNNEI. As DNA, the CDR3 is TGTGCCAGCAGAATGGGGGGGACTAGCGGGCACAATGAGCAGTTCTTC. This encodes CASRMGGTSGHNEQFF.

The chain employs TRBV24-1 and TRBJ2-1; D is uncertain. CDR3 length: 16 amino acids. Deletions cut 0 bases from V and 2 bases from J, with 10 bases between. In germline, CDR1 is KGHDR, CDR2 SFDVKD. In DNA form, the CDR3 reads TGTGCCACCAGTGATTTGCACAGTGGTCCCTACAATGAGCAGTTCTTC. It codes for CATSDLHSGPYNEQFF.